This T cell receptor beta chain stems from a study of T cell repertoires in cytomegalovirus infection. Study-level background: CMV infection and matching HLA type were both indicated by public TCR beta signatures.

MiXCR was run by TCRdb on the reads, yielding one entry per CDR3 protein. The table records hundreds of thousands of distinct CDR3 sequences, over 25% of them present only once. The CDR3 is made up of 14 amino acids. Per the germline V gene, CDR1 is SGHTA and CDR2 is FQGNSA. The V end lost 5 bases, the J end lost 5 bases, and 13 bases lay between the germline ends. This clonotype was counted at least ten times. The antigen is not known. The source is a human donor in good health (CMV status not recorded). Some clones in this sample may be carry-over from other donors' samples. The V call is TRBV7-2, the J call TRBJ2-1; either TRBD1 or TRBD2 may fit D (5 bases each). The sequencing here drew on cultured CD8+ T cells from PBMCs, taken from culture after CMV antigen stimulation. The CDR3 region is CASSHYEGNNEQFF. The CDR3 region has the DNA TGTGCCAGCAGCCACTACGAGGGGAACAATGAGCAGTTCTTC.